One sample yielded the 31 T cell receptor beta chains listed below, sequenced in a study of blood T cells in healthy people across ages. For the second PCR, which ran for 7 to 11 cycles, a sample-barcoded 5' primer and a J-beta primer mix were used. MiXCR, applied by TCRdb to the 5' RACE reads, yields one record per CDR3 protein. The sample shows about 2 million distinct CDR3 sequences, less than 50% of them seen only once. The sample consisted of blood. Receptor source: a woman aged 40 to 50 in good health.

The rearrangement uses TRBV7-2 and TRBJ2-5; 8 nucleotides line up with TRBD2. V lost 4 bases and J lost 1; bases outside the gene matches: 8. The CDR3 length is 16 residues. The germline V gene encodes CDR1 SGHTA and CDR2 FQGNSA. CDR3 region: CASSSGRGVPQETQYF. The CDR3 bases are TGTGCCAGCAGCTCTGGGCGGGGGGTCCCCCAAGAGACCCAGTACTTC.

The J gene is TRBJ2-5, the V gene TRBV3-1, with 8 nucleotides matching TRBD2. Per the germline V gene, CDR1 is LGHDT and CDR2 is YNNKEL (reference sequence). The junction had 9 bases not matched to a gene; V was cut back by 3 bases and J by 3 bases. This CDR3 spans 16 amino acids. CDR3 in amino acids: CASSQFPGLGEETQYF. The CDR3 DNA sequence: TGTGCCAGCAGCCAGTTCCCGGGACTAGGGGAAGAGACCCAGTACTTC.

This chain links TRBV4-3 with TRBJ2-1; weak D call: TRBD2 (6 bases). Germline V CDR1 and CDR2: LGHNA, YSLEER. V was pared by 3 bases and J by 1 base, with 13 bases between. The CDR3 is 16 amino acids. The DNA for the CDR3 is TGCGCCAGCAGCCAGGATTTAGCGGCTTCCTACAATGAGCAGTTCTTC. Residues: CASSQDLAASYNEQFF.

This clonotype has at least ten counts. V is TRBV7-9 and J is TRBJ2-7; TRBD2 is a possible D gene (6 bases). CDR3 length equals 12 residues. From germline, CDR1 is SEHNR and CDR2 FQNEAQ (reference sequence). The V gene lost 5 bases and the J gene lost 3 bases, with 8 bases spanning the gap. In DNA form, the CDR3 reads TGTGCCAGCAGCCGTAGCGGCTACGAGCAGTACTTC. It codes for CASSRSGYEQYF.

This clonotype has a handful of counts. The chain uses TRBV20-1 and TRBJ2-1; 10 bases are a match to TRBD2. This CDR3 contains 16 residues. V shed 0 bases and J 12 bases; nucleotides not matched to a gene: 14. Germline CDR1 DFQATT, CDR2 SNEGSKA (reference sequence). CDR3 residues: CSARDKILAGAGGQFF. CDR3 sequence (DNA): TGCAGTGCTAGAGATAAGATCCTAGCGGGGGCCGGGGGGCAGTTCTTC.

The chain links TRBV12-3 or TRBV12-4 to TRBJ1-2; TRBD1 agrees at 8 bases. The CDR3 is 15 amino acids. V lost 0 bases, J lost 7 bases, and 7 bases stayed unmatched. The CDR3 region is CASSLADRQGSGYTF. The CDR3 DNA is TGTGCCAGCAGTTTAGCGGATAGACAGGGGTCTGGCTACACCTTC.

A few counts support this clonotype. The chain carries TRBV20-1 and TRBJ1-2, with D maybe TRBD1 (6 bases). V gave up 4 bases and J gave up 8 bases, with 23 bases separating them. Per germline, CDR1 DFQATT and CDR2 SNEGSKA (reference sequence). The CDR3 length is 15 residues. The CDR3 reads CSATGETGSSLGYTF. In nucleotides, the CDR3 is TGCAGTGCTACGGGGGAGACAGGATCGTCTCTAGGCTACACCTTC.

The gene calls are TRBV4-1 and TRBJ2-6, with D unclear. Trimming left V 4 bases short and J 4 bases short, with 23 bases between. This CDR3 is built from 19 residues. The germline V gene encodes CDR1 MGHRA and CDR2 YSYEKL. CDR3 amino acids: CASSPSPRQNPEGANVLTF. The CDR3 DNA follows: TGCGCCAGCAGCCCCTCGCCGAGGCAAAACCCCGAGGGGGCCAACGTCCTGACTTTC.

The CDR3 here is CAIGVAGGNEQFF. The CDR3 DNA is TGTGCCATCGGGGTAGCGGGGGGTAATGAGCAGTTCTTC. V usage is TRBV10-3 and J usage is TRBJ2-1, with 10 positions matching TRBD2. V dropped 8 bases and J dropped 7; count of bases not matched to a gene: 5. The CDR3 length is 13 residues. Germline V gene lookup returns CDR1 ENHRY and CDR2 SYGVKD.

The chain combines TRBV6-5 with TRBJ1-2; 9 nucleotides agree with TRBD1. Germline-derived CDR1 and CDR2 are MNHEY and SVGAGI. The CDR3 runs to 11 residues. Trimming at V came to 8 bases and at J to 8 bases, leaving 3 bases not matched to a gene. The CDR3 region is CASGTGIGYTF. The CDR3 nucleotides are TGTGCCAGCGGGACAGGGATCGGCTACACCTTC.

J is TRBJ1-6 and V is TRBV10-3; D gene unclear. The V end was cut by 6 bases, the J end by 1 base, with 10 bases between. This CDR3 spans 15 amino acids. From germline, CDR1 is ENHRY and CDR2 SYGVKD. The chain's CDR3 is CAIRDDRSYNSPLHF. The CDR3 DNA reads as TGTGCCATCAGGGACGATAGGTCCTATAATTCACCCCTCCACTTT.

Comments on this clonotype: Germline is not matched at one junction end, which may reflect a read error. CDR3 loop: CASSSRSTNTEVFF. Here the CDR3 DNA reads TGTGCCAGCAGTTCTCGATCTACGAACACTGAAGTTTTCTTT. The chain links TRBV6-5 to TRBJ1-1; D gene ambiguous. The V gene's germline CDR1 is MNHEY and CDR2 SVGAGI. The CDR3 contains 14 residues.

This clonotype was seen a handful of times. The chain carries TRBV15 and TRBJ2-7; D gene unclear. The V gene's germline CDR1 is LNHNV and CDR2 YYDKDF (reference sequence). The germline V and J ends were trimmed by 0 bases and 3 bases, with 6 bases remaining between them. The CDR3 totals 13 residues. The CDR3 DNA is TGTGCCACCAGCAGAGATAGGATCTACGAGCAGTACTTC. It is translated as CATSRDRIYEQYF. The full variable domain, completed using reference TRBV15 and TRBJ2-7, is DAMVIQNPRYQVTQFGKPVTLSCSQTLNHNVMYWYQQKSSQAPKLLFHYYDKDFNNEADTPDNFQSRRPNTSFCFLDIRSPGLGDTAMYLCATSRDRIYEQYFGPGTRLTVT.

Comment on this clonotype: The junction does not match germline at one end; this may be a read error. This chain links TRBV6-6 with TRBJ2-7; TRBD1 might be the D (6 bases). Germline values: CDR1 MNHNY, CDR2 SVGAGI (reference sequence). The CDR3 extends over 14 amino acids. In DNA form, the CDR3 reads TGTGCCAGCAGTTACGGGACACCGTCCTACGAGCAGTCCTTC. This gives the protein CASSYGTPSYEQSF.

This clonotype was observed once. An end of the junction does not agree with germline; a read error may underlie this. This rearrangement joins TRBV7-9 to TRBJ2-1; no definite D call. This CDR3 is 16 amino acids long. Germline V lookup: CDR1 SEHNR, CDR2 FQNEAQ (reference sequence). CDR3 coding DNA: TGTGCCAGCAGCTTAGAGCGCAGGAGCTCCTACCATGAGCAGTTCTTC. Encoded protein: CASSLERRSSYHEQFF. Combining the CDR3 with reference TRBV7-9 and TRBJ2-1 gives the whole variable domain DTGVSQNPRHKITKRGQNVTFRCDPISEHNRLYWYRQTLGQGPEFLTYFQNEAQLEKSRLLSDRFSAERPKGSFSTLEIQRTEQGDSAMYLCASSLERRSSYHEQFFGPGTRLTVL.

This rearrangement joins TRBV20-1 to TRBJ2-7; D unclear. With the DNA end fitting TRBJ2-5 better, the J assignment may be wrong. CDR1 is DFQATT, CDR2 SNEGSKA, per germline (reference sequence). There are 14 residues in the CDR3. The CDR3 bases are TGCAGTGCTAGGTCGACCATAAATTTGGAGACCCAGTACTTC. The encoded protein is CSARSTINLETQYF.

A few counts support this clonotype. The gene calls are TRBV6-2 or TRBV6-3 and TRBJ2-5, with 7 bases identical to TRBD1. The end of the DNA fits TRBJ2-7 better, so the J call may be wrong. Germline V CDR1 and CDR2: MNHEY, SVGEGT. This CDR3 is 14 amino acids long. CDR3: CASDSGTARYEQYF. The DNA for the CDR3 is TGTGCCAGCGACTCCGGGACAGCGAGGTACGAGCAGTACTTC.

This clonotype was observed at least ten times. The chain recombines TRBV24-1 with TRBJ2-5; 7 positions match TRBD1. Losses at the gene ends were 3 bases for V and 5 bases for J; bases not matched to a gene: 5. This CDR3 region has 14 residues. CDR1 KGHDR and CDR2 SFDVKD come from the germline V gene. The CDR3 loop is CATSDPTGTETQYF. The CDR3 bases are TGTGCCACCAGTGATCCGACAGGGACGGAGACCCAGTACTTC.

The chain's CDR3 is CASSRVLSSGANVLTF. The CDR3 region has the DNA TGTGCCAGCAGCAGGGTCCTTAGCTCTGGGGCCAACGTCCTGACTTTC. This chain joins TRBV6-2 or TRBV6-3 and TRBJ2-6; possibly TRBD1 for D (5 bases). Trimming pared 6 bases from V and 0 bases from J, leaving 12 bases between. The length of the CDR3 is 16 residues. CDR1 MNHEY and CDR2 SVGEGT come from the germline V gene.

V and J are TRBV4-1 and TRBJ2-7; 9 bases map to TRBD2. The length of the CDR3 is 15 residues. The germline V gene has CDR1 MGHRA and CDR2 YSYEKL. Losses at the gene ends were 1 base for V and 9 bases for J; bases not matched to a gene: 10. CDR3 region: CASSQVERGATGQYF. CDR3 coding DNA: TGCGCCAGCAGCCAAGTCGAGCGGGGGGCTACGGGGCAGTACTTC.

This clonotype occurred a few times. The gene calls are TRBV7-2 and TRBJ1-2, with 8 bases lining up with TRBD1. Unmatched junction bases numbered 8, after V lost 2 bases and J lost 3 bases. Germline V lookup: CDR1 SGHTA, CDR2 FQGNSA. CDR3 length: 16 amino acids. The CDR3 coding sequence is TGTGCCAGCAGCTTACCCTGGGACAGGATTGACTATGGCTACACCTTC. It yields the protein CASSLPWDRIDYGYTF.

The chain employs TRBV6-5 and TRBJ2-7; 10 bases are shared with TRBD1. Trimming cost V 7 bases and J 2 bases; bases outside gene matches: 8. This CDR3 region has 15 residues. Germline V gene data show CDR1 as MNHEY and CDR2 as SVGAGI. The CDR3 loop is CASKTPGQGTYEQYF. As DNA, the CDR3 is TGTGCCAGCAAAACCCCGGGACAGGGGACCTACGAGCAGTACTTC.

The table lists this clonotype with a count of one. This chain links TRBV7-2 with TRBJ2-3; the match to TRBD2 covers 8 bases. The CDR3 sequence is 17 residues long. CDR1 is SGHTA, CDR2 FQGNSA, per germline. The J segment lost 3 bases and the V segment lost 5 bases, leaving 13 bases of the junction unmatched. The CDR3 DNA follows: TGTGCCAGCAGCCGTCGTGGGGCGGGGGGCGCGACAGATACGCAGTATTTT. Protein product: CASSRRGAGGATDTQYF. The variable domain in full, with the rest retrieved from reference TRBV7-2 and TRBJ2-3, is GAGVSQSPSNKVTEKGKDVELRCDPISGHTALYWYRQSLGQGLEFLIYFQGNSAPDKSGLPSDRFSAERTGGSVSTLTIQRTQQEDSAVYLCASSRRGAGGATDTQYFGPGTRLTVL.

Written as DNA, the CDR3 is TGTGCCAGCAGTGAGTTCTGGGTAAATGGCTACACCTTC. This sequence encodes CASSEFWVNGYTF. The J gene is TRBJ1-2, the V gene TRBV6-1; no clear D gene. Germline lookup yields CDR1 MNHNS and CDR2 SASEGT. Trimming took off 3 bases at V and 6 bases at J, with 11 bases between the two ends. This CDR3 comprises 13 residues.

This clonotype was seen a handful of times. The rearrangement joins TRBV7-2 to TRBJ2-3; D might be TRBD1 (6 bases). Trimming removed 5 bases at V and 2 bases at J, with 11 bases between. CDR1 and CDR2 from the germline V gene are SGHTA and FQGNSA. CDR3 length equals 14 residues. CDR3 amino acids: CASSADRSTDTQYF. Here the CDR3 DNA reads TGTGCCAGCAGCGCAGACAGGTCCACAGATACGCAGTATTTT.

With respect to this clonotype: A read error may account for a junction end that differs from germline. CDR3 nucleotides: TGTGCTAGCAGCTTAGTGTCGGGGCCGCGGGAGACCCAGTTCTTC. Translating gives CASSLVSGPRETQFF. J is TRBJ2-1 and V is TRBV7-7; TRBD2 matches at 7 bases. This CDR3 is built from 15 residues. The germline V gene has CDR1 SSHAT and CDR2 FNYEAQ (reference sequence).

The sample holds one count of this clonotype. V gene TRBV12-3 or TRBV12-4 combines with J gene TRBJ1-6; possibly TRBD1 for D (6 bases). This CDR3 comprises 14 residues. V shed 5 bases and J shed 10 bases, with 15 bases lying between them. CDR3 in amino acids: CASSPRRGQSPLHF. As DNA, the CDR3 is TGTGCCAGCAGTCCCCGACGGGGGCAGTCACCCCTCCACTTT.

The V and J genes are TRBV20-1 and TRBJ2-7; D possibly uses TRBD1 or TRBD2 (5 bases each). The germline V gene has CDR1 DFQATT and CDR2 SNEGSKA (reference sequence). With 5 bases removed from V and 5 bases from J, the gap between germline ends came to 16 bases. The CDR3 extends over 13 amino acids. The CDR3 spells CSAAPGPPHEQYF. In DNA form, the CDR3 reads TGCAGTGCTGCGCCGGGGCCTCCTCACGAGCAGTACTTC.

To note about this clonotype: The CDR3 end shows no conserved phenylalanine or tryptophan, and so a read error is likely. The chain is built from TRBV6-6 and TRBJ1-5; weak D call: TRBD1 (6 bases). Germline V CDR1 and CDR2: MNHNY, SVGAGI (reference sequence). V gave up 11 bases and J gave up 0 bases, with 14 bases separating them. This CDR3 comprises 14 residues. The DNA for the CDR3 is TGTGCCGCGACGGGGGCCAATAGCAATCAGCCCCAGCATTCT. It codes for CAATGANSNQPQHS.

V gene TRBV7-9 combines with J gene TRBJ1-5; 12 bases are a match to TRBD1. V dropped 5 bases and J dropped 8; count of bases not matched to a gene: 7. CDR1 SEHNR and CDR2 FQNEAQ come from the germline V gene (reference sequence). The CDR3 has 15 residues. This CDR3 reads CASSPGQGAMEPQHF. The CDR3 DNA follows: TGTGCCAGCAGCCCGGGACAGGGGGCTATGGAGCCCCAGCATTTT. The variable domain in full, completed from reference TRBV7-9 and TRBJ1-5, reads DTGVSQNPRHKITKRGQNVTFRCDPISEHNRLYWYRQTLGQGPEFLTYFQNEAQLEKSRLLSDRFSAERPKGSFSTLEIQRTEQGDSAMYLCASSPGQGAMEPQHFGDGTRLSIL.

This clonotype has just one count. The gene calls are TRBV2 and TRBJ1-4; 8 positions match TRBD1. The CDR3 runs to 15 residues. V was clipped by 4 bases and J by 7 bases; unmatched bases: 8. The germline CDR1 and CDR2 sequences are SNHLY and FYNNEI. CDR3 bases: TGTGCCAGCAGTGGAGGGACAGGTTTTGGTGAAAAACTGTTTTTT. This encodes CASSGGTGFGEKLFF.